One sample yielded the 25 T cell receptor beta chains listed below, sequenced in a study of T-cell reconstitution after alpha-beta-depleted transplantation in children. Unique molecular identifiers were used to barcode this TCRbeta library. TCRdb called the PCR reads again in MiXCR, with one record for every CDR3 protein. In the table there are about 260,000 distinct CDR3 sequences, 6.5% to 10% of which are singletons. The starting material was PBMCs, mostly from graft donor cells, obtained 180 days after TCRalphabeta/CD19-depleted stem cell transplant. All receptors come from a male patient aged 10 to 17 who had a stem cell transplant for acute lymphoblastic leukemia, so the T cells may come from the graft donor.

The chain has TRBV6-1 and TRBJ2-1; 9 nucleotides line up with TRBD1. The CDR3 runs 17 residues. V was clipped by 3 bases and J by 7 bases; unmatched bases: 13. Germline CDR1 is MNHNS and CDR2 is SASEGT. For the CDR3, the DNA is TGTGCCAGCAGTGATCTGCCCGGGACAGGGCTTCGGAATGAGCAGTTCTTC. Its protein is CASSDLPGTGLRNEQFF.

A word on this clonotype: Possible read error: a much larger clone is one base away. The V call is TRBV27, the J call TRBJ1-1; 7 nucleotides align to TRBD1. Germline CDR1 and CDR2: MNHEY and SMNVEV (reference sequence). The CDR3 sequence is 14 residues long. V gave up 6 bases and J gave up 6 bases; unmatched junction bases: 10. Written as DNA, the CDR3 is TGTGCCAGCAGCCTACAGGGGTTAGGATCTGAAGCTTTCTTT. The encoded protein is CASSLQGLGSEAFF.

A remark on this clonotype: A much more abundant neighbour one base away suggests this may be a read error. V and J are TRBV7-9 and TRBJ1-1, with a weak D call TRBD1 (5 bases). Germline V gene data show CDR1 as SEHNR and CDR2 as FQNEAQ (reference sequence). Trimming stripped 4 bases from V and 4 bases from J, with 13 bases between. This CDR3 region has 14 residues. CDR3 coding DNA: TGTGCCAGCAGCTCCCTAAGGCAGGGCACTGAAGCTTTCTTT. Its translation: CASSSLRQGTEAFF. The variable domain in full, with the rest retrieved from reference TRBV7-9 and TRBJ1-1, is DTGVSQNPRHKITKRGQNVTFRCDPISEHNRLYWYRQTLGQGPEFLTYFQNEAQLEKSRLLSDRFSAERPKGSFSTLEIQRTEQGDSAMYLCASSSLRQGTEAFFGQGTRLTVV.

This clonotype occurred many times. The chain carries TRBV2 and TRBJ1-3, with 10 bases lining up with TRBD1. This CDR3 has 15 residues. Trimming removed 6 bases from V and 3 bases from J; junction bases left unmatched: 5. Germline lookup yields CDR1 SNHLY and CDR2 FYNNEI. CDR3 in DNA: TGTGCCAGCAGCGGGGACAGGGGCGTTGGAAACACCATATATTTT. Residues: CASSGDRGVGNTIYF.

The chain is built from TRBV6-1 and TRBJ1-3; D unclear. The length of the CDR3 is 13 residues. CDR1 is MNHNS, CDR2 SASEGT, per germline. Trimming stripped 9 bases from V and 0 bases from J, with 9 bases between. CDR3 nucleotide sequence: TGTGCCAGTGGACGGTACTCTGGAAACACCATATATTTT. The encoded protein is CASGRYSGNTIYF.

This clonotype has a count of ten or more. This chain links TRBV5-1 with TRBJ2-2, with TRBD2 matching over 9 bases. Per germline, CDR1 SGHRS and CDR2 YFSETQ. Trimming took 0 bases from V and 5 from J; bases not matched to a gene: 8. This CDR3 spans 17 amino acids. In DNA form, the CDR3 reads TGCGCCAGCAGCTTGGAACTAGCGGGCGGCGGGACCGGGGAGCTGTTTTTT. Amino acids: CASSLELAGGGTGELFF.

This clonotype was counted at least ten times. The rearrangement uses TRBV2 and TRBJ2-1; TRBD2 might be the D (6 bases). CDR1 is SNHLY and CDR2 is FYNNEI in the germline V gene. V lost 2 bases and J 3 bases, leaving 14 bases between the germline ends. The CDR3 sequence is 16 residues long. The CDR3 here is CASSEIQRRGYNEQFF. Written as DNA, the CDR3 is TGTGCCAGCAGTGAAATTCAGCGGAGGGGCTACAATGAGCAGTTCTTC.

V is TRBV6-1 and J is TRBJ1-5, with TRBD1 matching 7 bases. The CDR3 spans 15 residues. V lost 5 bases and J lost 1; bases outside the gene matches: 5. CDR1 is MNHNS, CDR2 SASEGT, per germline. The CDR3 DNA sequence: TGTGCCAGCAGTCTCACAGGGGTAAGCAATCAGCCCCAGCATTTT. Translation: CASSLTGVSNQPQHF.

This clonotype was recorded many times. J is TRBJ2-3 and V is TRBV9; 9 nucleotides match TRBD1. Germline V lookup: CDR1 SGDLS, CDR2 YYNGEE. With V trimmed by 3 bases and J by 5 bases, 7 bases remained unmatched. The CDR3 covers 15 residues. CDR3 region: CASSGRDRERDTQYF. The CDR3 bases are TGTGCCAGCAGCGGCCGGGACAGGGAACGAGATACGCAGTATTTT.

This clonotype was found many times. This rearrangement joins TRBV5-1 to TRBJ2-1; 7 bases map to TRBD1. The germline V gene has CDR1 SGHRS and CDR2 YFSETQ. V lost 4 bases, J lost 4 bases, and 8 bases stayed unmatched. The CDR3 sequence is 15 residues long. CDR3 protein: CASSPLGQVYNEQFF. CDR3 in DNA: TGCGCCAGCAGCCCCCTTGGACAGGTTTACAATGAGCAGTTCTTC.

The gene calls are TRBV6-2 or TRBV6-3 and TRBJ2-3; D may be TRBD1 (6 bases). CDR3 length equals 13 residues. Germline values: CDR1 MNHEY, CDR2 SVGEGT. Trimming pared 2 bases from V and 8 bases from J, leaving 11 bases between. The CDR3 loop is CASSYPLRGTQYF. The CDR3 bases are TGTGCCAGCAGTTACCCCCTCAGGGGTACGCAGTATTTT.

This clonotype came up many times. The chain uses TRBV20-1 and TRBJ2-1; D is possibly TRBD2 (6 bases). Trimming pared 5 bases from V and 1 base from J, leaving 12 bases between. From germline, CDR1 is DFQATT and CDR2 SNEGSKA (reference sequence). The CDR3 extends over 14 amino acids. As DNA, the CDR3 is TGCAGTGCTTCCCAGCGGGCTTCCTACAATGAGCAGTTCTTC. It codes for CSASQRASYNEQFF.

In this sample, this clonotype turned up many times. The rearrangement joins TRBV4-1 to TRBJ2-2; 8 positions agree with TRBD1. The germline V gene has CDR1 MGHRA and CDR2 YSYEKL. This CDR3 has 15 amino acids. V was pared by 4 bases and J by 4 bases, with 5 bases of the junction left unmatched. CDR3 sequence reads: CASSLGQGPTGELFF. The CDR3 DNA follows: TGCGCCAGCAGCCTAGGACAGGGCCCCACCGGGGAGCTGTTTTTT.

This clonotype was observed many times. The rearrangement uses TRBV7-6 and TRBJ2-7; D assignment may be TRBD1 or TRBD2 (5 bases each). The V end was cut by 0 bases, the J end by 4 bases, with 10 bases between. This CDR3 has 14 residues. Looked up from germline, CDR1 is SGHVS and CDR2 is FNYEAQ. In DNA, the CDR3 is TGTGCCAGCAGCTTAGCTGAGGGGTGGTACGAGCAGTACTTC. It specifies CASSLAEGWYEQYF.

Many counts were recorded for this clonotype. The gene calls are TRBV12-3 or TRBV12-4 and TRBJ2-3, with no clear D. The CDR3 is 15 amino acids. With 8 bases removed from V and 4 bases from J, the gap between germline ends came to 19 bases. CDR3 amino acids: CASVSGLKGSDTQYF. For the CDR3, the DNA is TGTGCCAGCGTTTCGGGCTTAAAAGGGTCAGATACGCAGTATTTT.

This clonotype was seen at least ten times. The chain links TRBV7-6 to TRBJ2-3; 12 bases agree with TRBD2. Germline CDR1 is SGHVS and CDR2 is FNYEAQ. Trimming took 5 bases from V and 5 from J; bases not matched to a gene: 8. This CDR3 is 16 amino acids long. The CDR3 nucleotides are TGTGCCAGCAGCGTAACCGGGACTAGCGGGCAAGATACGCAGTATTTT. Translating gives CASSVTGTSGQDTQYF. Drawing the rest from reference TRBV7-6 and TRBJ2-3, the complete variable domain is GAGVSQSPRYKVTKRGQDVALRCDPISGHVSLYWYRQALGQGPEFLTYFNYEAQQDKSGLPNDRFSAERPEGSISTLTIQRTEQRDSAMYRCASSVTGTSGQDTQYFGPGTRLTVL.

This clonotype was recorded at least ten times. The chain carries TRBV7-8 and TRBJ2-2; no reliable D call. This CDR3 region has 14 residues. Germline loops: CDR1 SGHVS, CDR2 FQNEAQ. V shed 1 base and J shed 3 bases, with 6 bases lying between them. CDR3 nucleotides: TGTGCCAGCAGCTTAGACGGGTACACCGGGGAGCTGTTTTTT. It yields the protein CASSLDGYTGELFF. Full variable domain (missing parts from reference TRBV7-8 and TRBJ2-2): GAGVSQSPRYKVAKRGQDVALRCDPISGHVSLFWYQQALGQGPEFLTYFQNEAQLDKSGLPSDRFFAERPEGSVSTLKIQRTQQEDSAVYLCASSLDGYTGELFFGEGSRLTVL.

The chain carries TRBV28 and TRBJ2-7; tentatively, D is TRBD1 (6 bases). Germline CDR1 is MDHEN and CDR2 is SYDVKM. With 2 bases removed from V and 2 bases from J, the gap between germline ends came to 19 bases. The CDR3 is made up of 17 amino acids. The CDR3 DNA follows: TGTGCCAGCAGTTTAGGTGCCTTCGGGACACTGGCCTACGAGCAGTACTTC. Encoded protein: CASSLGAFGTLAYEQYF.

This clonotype showed up many times. The chain links TRBV25-1 to TRBJ2-7; TRBD1 matches 7 bases. Germline V gene data show CDR1 as MGHDK and CDR2 as SYGVNS. The ends lost 2 bases at V and 4 bases at J; junction bases unmatched: 11. This CDR3 has 16 residues. The DNA for the CDR3 is TGTGCCAGCAGTGAAAAGTGCCGACAGGGCCCTTACGAGCAGTACTTC. It codes for CASSEKCRQGPYEQYF.

This clonotype was detected once. The V gene is TRBV20-1, the J gene TRBJ2-3; D ambiguous. Trimming took off 7 bases at V and 0 bases at J, with 8 bases between the two ends. CDR1 and CDR2 (germline): DFQATT, SNEGSKA (reference sequence). CDR3 size: 12 residues. In DNA, the CDR3 is TGCAGTGTAACAACTAGCACAGATACGCAGTATTTT. This codes for CSVTTSTDTQYF.

This chain uses TRBV28 with TRBJ1-2; 8 bases align to TRBD1. The CDR3 extends over 13 amino acids. Trimming cost V 7 bases and J 2 bases; bases outside gene matches: 3. Germline assignment: CDR1 MDHEN and CDR2 SYDVKM. CDR3 sequence: CASNGDRNYGYTF. In DNA, the CDR3 is TGTGCCAGCAACGGGGACAGGAACTATGGCTACACCTTC.

This clonotype was recorded at least ten times. This chain connects TRBV25-1 to TRBJ2-2; TRBD1 matches 7 bases. Per germline, CDR1 MGHDK and CDR2 SYGVNS. Germline trimming cut 5 bases from V and 7 bases from J; bases unmatched to any gene: 7. The CDR3 is 14 amino acids. The CDR3 loop is CASSTHRGSGELFF. CDR3 nucleotide sequence: TGTGCCAGCAGTACGCACAGGGGAAGCGGGGAGCTGTTTTTT.

In this sample, this clonotype turned up many times. The V gene is TRBV12-3 or TRBV12-4, the J gene TRBJ2-7, with D tentatively TRBD2 (5 bases). The CDR3 covers 14 residues. The V and J ends lost 3 bases and 3 bases respectively, with 12 bases between them. CDR3 in DNA: TGTGCCAGCAGTTTGGGAGTTTCACACTACGAGCAGTACTTC. This sequence encodes CASSLGVSHYEQYF.

This clonotype was seen at least ten times. This chain links TRBV7-9 with TRBJ2-1; D possibly matches TRBD1 or TRBD2 (5 bases each). The length of the CDR3 is 15 residues. Germline-derived CDR1 and CDR2 are SEHNR and FQNEAQ (reference sequence). V was cut by 0 bases and J by 7 bases, with 13 bases left in between. The CDR3, as DNA: TGTGCCAGCAGCTTAGCGCAGGGAGCGTGGAATGAGCAGTTCTTC. This encodes CASSLAQGAWNEQFF.

This clonotype has ten or more counts. The chain carries TRBV7-3 and TRBJ2-3; 12 bases line up with TRBD2. This CDR3 region has 16 residues. The ends lost 3 bases at V and 0 bases at J; junction bases unmatched: 1. In germline, CDR1 is SGHTA, CDR2 FQGTGA. The CDR3 nucleotides are TGTGCCAGCAGCTTCGGGACTAGCGGGAGCACAGATACGCAGTATTTT. Amino acids: CASSFGTSGSTDTQYF. The whole variable domain, remainder taken from reference TRBV7-3 and TRBJ2-3, is GAGVSQTPSNKVTEKGKYVELRCDPISGHTALYWYRQSLGQGPEFLIYFQGTGAADDSGLPNDRFFAVRPEGSVSTLKIQRTERGDSAVYLCASSFGTSGSTDTQYFGPGTRLTVL.